This T cell receptor (beta chain) was captured by sequencing in a study of persistence of HIV-infected CD4 T cells. Study in general: Isolated cells were CMV- and HIV-1 Gag-responding CD4+ T cells. Overall study findings and caveats: Proviral oligoclonality tracked with TCR oligoclonality within the same sorted cells.

In regard to this clone: Its cognate antigen is unknown.

Lysates of CMV-infected fibroblasts at 9 to 10 ug/mL stimulated these cells. CD40L-negative CD69-negative CD45RO-high memory CD4+ T cells were sorted as populations depleted of antigen-responding cells. For around 18 hours, CD8-depleted PBMCs received anti-CD28/CD49d costimulation, a CD40-blocking antibody and enfuvirtide. The libraries were made with immunoSEQ version 4 in survey mode. TCRdb's table, derived via immunoSEQ multiplex PCR, lists solely in-frame clones and lacks some. Counted here are more than 45,000 clones, more than 60% occurring once; the ten biggest clones make up around 3%. The CDR3 has 12 residues. Germline V gene data show CDR1 as GTSNPN and CDR2 as SVGIG (reference sequence). The V end lost 7 bases, the J end lost 3 bases, and 9 bases lay between the germline ends.

The receptor was derived from an adult man with HIV who was CMV-seropositive. V is TRBV30 and J is TRBJ1-4, with D unresolved. Sequencing was performed on CD4+ T cells sorted from PBMCs after roughly 18-hour stimulation, taken from a patient who received antiretroviral therapy. In DNA form, the CDR3 reads TGTGCCTTCGCCCACTCTAATGAAAAACTGTTTTTT. Translated, it gives CAFAHSNEKLFF. Full variable domain (outside the CDR3, taken from reference TRBV30 and TRBJ1-4): SQTIHQWPATLVQPVGSPLSLECTVEGTSNPNLYWYRQAAGRGLQLLFYSVGIGQISSEVPQNLSASRPQDRQFILSSKKLLLSDSGFYLCAFAHSNEKLFFGSGTQLSVL.